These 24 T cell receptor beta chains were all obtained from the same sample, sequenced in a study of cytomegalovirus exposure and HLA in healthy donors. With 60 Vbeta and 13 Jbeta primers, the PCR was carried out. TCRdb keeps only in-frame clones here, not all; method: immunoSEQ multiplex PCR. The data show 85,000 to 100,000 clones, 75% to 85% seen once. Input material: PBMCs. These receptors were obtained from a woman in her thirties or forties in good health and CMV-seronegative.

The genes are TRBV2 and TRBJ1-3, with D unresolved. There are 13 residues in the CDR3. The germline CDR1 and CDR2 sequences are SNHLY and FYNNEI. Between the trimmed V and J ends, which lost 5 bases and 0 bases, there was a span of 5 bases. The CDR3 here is CASSRHSGNTIYF. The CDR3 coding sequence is TGTGCCAGCAGTAGACACTCTGGAAACACCATATATTTT.

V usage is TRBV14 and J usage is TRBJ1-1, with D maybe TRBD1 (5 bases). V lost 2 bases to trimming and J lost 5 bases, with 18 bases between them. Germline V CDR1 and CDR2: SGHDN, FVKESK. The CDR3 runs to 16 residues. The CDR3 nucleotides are TGTGCCAGCAGCCAATCTTGGTGGGCCGGGGGAACTGAAGCTTTCTTT. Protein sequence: CASSQSWWAGGTEAFF.

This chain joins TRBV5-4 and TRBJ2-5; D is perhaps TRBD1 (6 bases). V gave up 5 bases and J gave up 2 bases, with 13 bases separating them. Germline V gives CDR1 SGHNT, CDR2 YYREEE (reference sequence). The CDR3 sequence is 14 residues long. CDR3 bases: TGTGCCAGCAGGTGGGGGCTCCTTCAAGAGACCCAGTACTTC. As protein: CASRWGLLQETQYF.

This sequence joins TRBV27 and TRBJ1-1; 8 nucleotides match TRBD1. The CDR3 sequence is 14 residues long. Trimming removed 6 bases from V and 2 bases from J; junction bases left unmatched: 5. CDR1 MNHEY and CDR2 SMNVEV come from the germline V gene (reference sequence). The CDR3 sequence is CASRVQGVNTEAFF. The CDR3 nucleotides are TGTGCCAGCAGGGTACAGGGGGTAAACACTGAAGCTTTCTTT.

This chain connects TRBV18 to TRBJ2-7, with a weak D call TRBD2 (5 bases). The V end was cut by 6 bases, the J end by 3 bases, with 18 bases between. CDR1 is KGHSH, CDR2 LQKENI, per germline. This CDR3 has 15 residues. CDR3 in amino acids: CASSQTGLALYEQYF. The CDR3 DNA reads TGTGCCAGCTCTCAAACGGGGTTGGCCCTCTACGAGCAGTACTTC. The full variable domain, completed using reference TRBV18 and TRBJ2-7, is NAGVMQNPRHLVRRRGQEARLRCSPMKGHSHVYWYRQLPEEGLKFMVYLQKENIIDESGMPKERFSAEFPKEGPSILRIQQVVRGDSAAYFCASSQTGLALYEQYFGPGTRLTVT.

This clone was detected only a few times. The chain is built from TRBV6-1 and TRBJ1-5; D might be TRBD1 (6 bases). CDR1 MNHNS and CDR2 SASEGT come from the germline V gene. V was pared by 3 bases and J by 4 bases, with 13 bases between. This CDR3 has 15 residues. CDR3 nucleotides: TGTGCCAGCAGTGATAGGGGGGGACCGAATCAGCCCCAGCATTTT. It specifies CASSDRGGPNQPQHF.

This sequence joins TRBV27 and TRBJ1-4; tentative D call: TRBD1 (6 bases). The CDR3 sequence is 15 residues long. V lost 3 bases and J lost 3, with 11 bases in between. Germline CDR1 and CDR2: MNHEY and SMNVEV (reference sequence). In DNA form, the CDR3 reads TGTGCCAGCAGTTTCAGGGGATCAGCTAATGAAAAACTGTTTTTT. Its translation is CASSFRGSANEKLFF.

The CDR3 DNA reads as TGTGCCATCAGCCCAGGGACTAGCGGGGGCGGGCAGTTCTTC. Its translation is CAISPGTSGGGQFF. This sequence joins TRBV10-3 and TRBJ2-1, with 14 nucleotides matching TRBD2. The germline V gene encodes CDR1 ENHRY and CDR2 SYGVKD. The CDR3 consists of 14 residues. V lost 6 bases and J lost 12; bases outside the gene matches: 7.

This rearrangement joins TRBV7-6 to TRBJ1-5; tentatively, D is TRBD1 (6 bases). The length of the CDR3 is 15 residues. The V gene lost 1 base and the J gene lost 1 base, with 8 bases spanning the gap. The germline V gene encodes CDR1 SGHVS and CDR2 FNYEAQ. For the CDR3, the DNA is TGTGCCAGCAGCTTAGGGACAGTAAGCAATCAGCCCCAGCATTTT. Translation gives CASSLGTVSNQPQHF.

The CDR3 sequence is CASSTDRGGEKLFF. The CDR3 bases are TGCGCCAGCAGCACGGACAGGGGAGGTGAAAAACTGTTTTTT. The chain links TRBV5-1 to TRBJ1-4; the match to TRBD1 covers 9 bases. The ends lost 4 bases at V and 7 bases at J; junction bases unmatched: 5. The CDR3 loop spans 14 amino acids. CDR1 SGHRS and CDR2 YFSETQ come from the germline V gene.

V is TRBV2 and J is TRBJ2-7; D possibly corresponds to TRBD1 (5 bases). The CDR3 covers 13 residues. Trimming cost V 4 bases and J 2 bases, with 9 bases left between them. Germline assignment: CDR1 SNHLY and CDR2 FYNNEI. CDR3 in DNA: TGTGCCAGCAGTGTGGACATTACCTACGAGCAGTACTTC. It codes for CASSVDITYEQYF.

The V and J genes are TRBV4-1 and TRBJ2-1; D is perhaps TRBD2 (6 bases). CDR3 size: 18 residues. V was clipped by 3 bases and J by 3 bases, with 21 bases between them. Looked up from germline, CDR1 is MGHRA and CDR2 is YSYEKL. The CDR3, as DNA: TGCGCCAGCAGCCATTTGACTGTAGCGGCCACGGACTACAATGAGCAGTTCTTC. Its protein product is CASSHLTVAATDYNEQFF.

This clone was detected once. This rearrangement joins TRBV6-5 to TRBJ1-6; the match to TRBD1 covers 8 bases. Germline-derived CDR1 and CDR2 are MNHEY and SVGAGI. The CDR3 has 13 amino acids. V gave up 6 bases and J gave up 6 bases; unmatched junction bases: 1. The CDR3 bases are TGTGCCAGCAGGGACAGGGTTAATTCACCCCTCCACTTT. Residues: CASRDRVNSPLHF.

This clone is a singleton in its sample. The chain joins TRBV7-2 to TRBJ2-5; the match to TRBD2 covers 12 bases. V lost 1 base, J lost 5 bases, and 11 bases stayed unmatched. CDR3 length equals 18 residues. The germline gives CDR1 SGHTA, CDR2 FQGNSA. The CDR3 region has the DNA TGTGCCAGCAGCTTAGTTCTAGCGGGGGGGACCGCTGGTGAGACCCAGTACTTC. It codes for CASSLVLAGGTAGETQYF.

CDR3 sequence: CASIVGGRNTRDSPLHF. The CDR3 coding sequence is TGTGCCAGCATTGTGGGAGGACGGAACACCCGGGATTCACCCCTCCACTTT. V usage is TRBV6-9 and J usage is TRBJ1-6; no clear D gene. The CDR3 covers 17 residues. The germline V gene has CDR1 MNHGY and CDR2 SVAAGI. Trimming took 7 bases from V and 8 from J, leaving 24 bases between them.

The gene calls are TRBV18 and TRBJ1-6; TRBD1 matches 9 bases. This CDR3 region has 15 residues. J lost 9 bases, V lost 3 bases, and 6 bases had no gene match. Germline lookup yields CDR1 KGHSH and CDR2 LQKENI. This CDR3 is CASSPETGGGSPLHF. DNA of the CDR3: TGTGCCAGCTCACCGGAGACAGGGGGGGGTTCACCCCTCCACTTT.

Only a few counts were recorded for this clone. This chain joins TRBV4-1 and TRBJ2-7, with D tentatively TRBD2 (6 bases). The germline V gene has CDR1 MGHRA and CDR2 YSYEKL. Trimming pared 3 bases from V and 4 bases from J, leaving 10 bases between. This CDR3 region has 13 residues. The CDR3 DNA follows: TGCGCCAGCAGCCAGAGGGCGGGGTACGAGCAGTACTTC. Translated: CASSQRAGYEQYF.

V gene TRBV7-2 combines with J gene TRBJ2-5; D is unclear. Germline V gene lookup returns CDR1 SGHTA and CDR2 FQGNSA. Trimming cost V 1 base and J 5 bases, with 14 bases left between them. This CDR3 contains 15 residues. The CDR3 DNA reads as TGTGCCAGCAGCTTAGTGGCGGCCCAGATGGAGACCCAGTACTTC. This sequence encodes CASSLVAAQMETQYF.

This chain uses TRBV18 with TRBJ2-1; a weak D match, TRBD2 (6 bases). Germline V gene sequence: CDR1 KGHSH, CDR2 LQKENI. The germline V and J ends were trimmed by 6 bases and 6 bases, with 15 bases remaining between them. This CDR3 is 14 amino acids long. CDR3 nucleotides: TGTGCCAGCTCCCCGCGCGGGGAAGGCAATGAGCAGTTCTTC. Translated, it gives CASSPRGEGNEQFF.

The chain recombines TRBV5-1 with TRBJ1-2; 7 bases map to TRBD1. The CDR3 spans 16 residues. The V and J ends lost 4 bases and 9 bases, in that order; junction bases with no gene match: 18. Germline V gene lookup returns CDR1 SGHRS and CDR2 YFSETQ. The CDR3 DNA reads TGCGCCAGCAGCCCTTTAGGGGGCTCTGGTTCTTATCGCTACACCTTC. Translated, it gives CASSPLGGSGSYRYTF.

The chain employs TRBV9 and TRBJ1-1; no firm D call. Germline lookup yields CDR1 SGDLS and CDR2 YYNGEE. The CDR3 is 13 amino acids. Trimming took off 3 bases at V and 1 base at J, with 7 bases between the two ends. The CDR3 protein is CASSEGGNTEAFF. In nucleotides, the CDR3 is TGTGCCAGCAGCGAGGGAGGGAACACTGAAGCTTTCTTT.

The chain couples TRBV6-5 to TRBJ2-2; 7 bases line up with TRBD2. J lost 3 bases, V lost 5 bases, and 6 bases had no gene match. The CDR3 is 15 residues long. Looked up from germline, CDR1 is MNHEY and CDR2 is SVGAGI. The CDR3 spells CASSPRRGDTGELFF. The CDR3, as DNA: TGTGCCAGCAGTCCAAGACGGGGGGACACCGGGGAGCTGTTTTTT.

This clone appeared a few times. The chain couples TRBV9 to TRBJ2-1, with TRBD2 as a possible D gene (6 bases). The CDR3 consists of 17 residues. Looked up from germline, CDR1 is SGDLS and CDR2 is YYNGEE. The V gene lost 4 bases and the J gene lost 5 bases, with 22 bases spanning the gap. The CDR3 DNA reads TGTGCCAGCAGCCCGAGGCTCCGGGACTTCGGTGACAATGAGCAGTTCTTC. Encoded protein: CASSPRLRDFGDNEQFF.

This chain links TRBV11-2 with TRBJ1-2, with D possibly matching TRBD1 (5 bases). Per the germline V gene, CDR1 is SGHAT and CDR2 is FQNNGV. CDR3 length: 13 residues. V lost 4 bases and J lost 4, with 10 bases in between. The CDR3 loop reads CASSSGGIYGYTF. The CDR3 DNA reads TGTGCCAGCAGCTCCGGGGGAATCTATGGCTACACCTTC.